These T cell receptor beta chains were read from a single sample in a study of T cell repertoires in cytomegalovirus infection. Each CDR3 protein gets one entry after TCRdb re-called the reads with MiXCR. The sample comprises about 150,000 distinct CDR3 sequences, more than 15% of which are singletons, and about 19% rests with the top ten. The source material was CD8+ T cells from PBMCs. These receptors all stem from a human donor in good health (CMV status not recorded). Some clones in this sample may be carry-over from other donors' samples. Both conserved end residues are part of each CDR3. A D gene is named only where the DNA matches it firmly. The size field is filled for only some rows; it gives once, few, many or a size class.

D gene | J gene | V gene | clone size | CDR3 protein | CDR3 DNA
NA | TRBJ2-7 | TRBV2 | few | CASSAPGTLVYEQYF | TGTGCCAGCAGTGCCCCCGGGACACTTGTATACGAGCAGTACTTC
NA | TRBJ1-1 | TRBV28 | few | CASSLSPLNTEAFF | TGTGCCAGCAGCCTTAGTCCACTGAACACTGAAGCTTTCTTT
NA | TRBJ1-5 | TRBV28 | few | CASPPKRKTKSNQPQHF | TGTGCCAGCCCACCCAAGAGAAAGACTAAAAGCAATCAGCCCCAGCATTTT
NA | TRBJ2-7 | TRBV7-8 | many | CASSLESPTGYEQYF | TGTGCCAGCAGCTTAGAGAGCCCGACAGGATACGAGCAGTACTTC
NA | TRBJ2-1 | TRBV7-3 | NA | CASSLSIYNEQFF | TGTGCCAGCAGCTTAAGTATTTACAATGAGCAGTTCTTC
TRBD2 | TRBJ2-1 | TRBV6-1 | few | CASRPLAGSYNEQFF | TGTGCCAGCAGACCACTAGCGGGGAGCTACAATGAGCAGTTCTTC
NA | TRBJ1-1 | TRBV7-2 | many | CASSLTGRTPNTEAFF | TGTGCCAGCAGCTTAACGGGCCGGACACCGAACACTGAAGCTTTCTTT
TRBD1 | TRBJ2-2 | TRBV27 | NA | CASSLATGLYTGELFF | TGTGCCAGCAGTTTAGCGACAGGGCTTTACACCGGGGAGCTGTTTTTT
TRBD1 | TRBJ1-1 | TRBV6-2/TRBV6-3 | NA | CASSPRQGRMNTEAFF | TGTGCCAGCAGCCCTCGACAGGGAAGAATGAACACTGAAGCTTTCTTT
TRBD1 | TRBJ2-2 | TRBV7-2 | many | CASSFRTGKPGELFF | TGTGCCAGCAGCTTTCGGACAGGGAAGCCCGGGGAGCTGTTTTTT
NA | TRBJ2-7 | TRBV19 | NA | CASSGESYEQYF | TGTGCCAGTAGTGGGGAGTCCTACGAGCAGTACTTC
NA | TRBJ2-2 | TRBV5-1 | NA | CASSSDLDGELFF | TGCGCCAGCAGCTCGGACCTTGACGGGGAGCTGTTTTTT
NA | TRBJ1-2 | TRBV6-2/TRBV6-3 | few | CASSHTPRTAQGYTF | TGTGCCAGCAGTCACACCCCGAGGACGGCTCAAGGCTACACCTTC
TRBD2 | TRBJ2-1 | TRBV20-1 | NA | CSARGLAEYNEQFF | TGCAGTGCTCGAGGACTAGCGGAGTACAATGAGCAGTTCTTC
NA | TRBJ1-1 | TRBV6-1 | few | CASSNSIVTEAFF | TGTGCCAGCAGTAACTCTATCGTCACTGAAGCTTTCTTT
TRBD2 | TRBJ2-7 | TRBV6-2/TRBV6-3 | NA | CASSYSTLAGGSYEQYF | TGTGCCAGCAGTTACTCCACTTTAGCGGGAGGATCCTACGAGCAGTACTTC
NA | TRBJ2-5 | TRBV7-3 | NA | CASCAGYLGETQYF | TGTGCCAGCTGCGCAGGATACCTGGGGGAGACCCAGTACTTC
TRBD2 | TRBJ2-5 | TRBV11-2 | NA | CASSSGLAGEGETQYF | TGTGCCAGCAGCTCCGGACTAGCGGGAGAGGGGGAGACCCAGTACTTC
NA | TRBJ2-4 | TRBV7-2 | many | CASSLDGSTGLVQYF | TGTGCCAGCAGCTTAGATGGGTCGACAGGCCTAGTTCAGTACTTC
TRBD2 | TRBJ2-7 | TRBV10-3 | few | CAISESQRDGYEQYF | TGTGCCATCAGTGAGAGCCAGCGGGATGGGTACGAGCAGTACTTC
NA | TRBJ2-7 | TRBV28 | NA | CASSWTVYEQYF | TGTGCCAGCAGTTGGACAGTTTACGAGCAGTACTTC
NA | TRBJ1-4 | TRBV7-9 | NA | CASSFSDGPRSEKLFF | TGTGCCAGCAGTTTTTCCGACGGCCCGCGGAGTGAAAAACTGTTTTTT
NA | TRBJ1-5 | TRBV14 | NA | CASSQDPGLENQPQHF | TGTGCCAGCAGCCAAGATCCAGGCCTCGAAAATCAGCCCCAGCATTTT
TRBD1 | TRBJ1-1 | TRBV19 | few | CASSIGDRMNTEAFF | TGTGCCAGTAGTATTGGGGACAGGATGAACACTGAAGCTTTCTTT
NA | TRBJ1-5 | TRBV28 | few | CASSRGRGNQPQHF | TGTGCCAGCAGCAGAGGACGGGGAAATCAGCCCCAGCATTTT
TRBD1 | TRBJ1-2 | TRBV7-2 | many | CASSLGAGGNYGYTF | TGTGCCAGCAGCCTGGGCGCAGGGGGCAACTATGGCTACACCTTC
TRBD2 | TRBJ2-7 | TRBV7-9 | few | CASSLASGGAPYEQYF | TGTGCCAGCAGCTTAGCTAGCGGGGGGGCACCCTACGAGCAGTACTTC